This T cell receptor beta chain was recovered during a study of Tregs in tolerant kidney transplant recipients. This table comes from immunoSEQ multiplex PCR, and its TCRdb copy is limited to in-frame clones, with some not included. The sample holds more than 20,000 clones; around 85% are singletons and the top ten take roughly 26%. Recipients received nonmyeloablative bone marrow transplants from related graft donors, with transient mixed chimerism. About this clone: Its cognate antigen is unknown.

CDR3 length: 15 residues. V was clipped by 3 bases and J by 3 bases; unmatched bases: 4. CDR1 is SGHDT, CDR2 YYEEEE, per germline. Whole-study findings and limits: Tolerant patients' donor-specific Tregs expanded beyond overall Tregs, suggesting antigen-driven growth.

The V gene is TRBV5-6, the J gene TRBJ1-5; 9 bases are shared with TRBD1. The sequence derives from a human patient who received a combined kidney and bone marrow transplant. Part of the T cells may come from the graft donor. Sequenced here: CD8+ T cells from blood (PBMCs), sampled 6 months after the transplant. CDR3 sequence: CASSSGTGINQPQHF. CDR3 DNA sequence: TGTGCCAGCAGCTCCGGGACAGGGATCAATCAGCCCCAGCATTTT. Variable domain in full (rest from reference TRBV5-6 and TRBJ1-5): DAGVTQSPTHLIKTRGQQVTLRCSPKSGHDTVSWYQQALGQGPQFIFQYYEEEERQRGNFPDRFSGHQFPNYSSELNVNALLLGDSALYLCASSSGTGINQPQHFGDGTRLSIL.